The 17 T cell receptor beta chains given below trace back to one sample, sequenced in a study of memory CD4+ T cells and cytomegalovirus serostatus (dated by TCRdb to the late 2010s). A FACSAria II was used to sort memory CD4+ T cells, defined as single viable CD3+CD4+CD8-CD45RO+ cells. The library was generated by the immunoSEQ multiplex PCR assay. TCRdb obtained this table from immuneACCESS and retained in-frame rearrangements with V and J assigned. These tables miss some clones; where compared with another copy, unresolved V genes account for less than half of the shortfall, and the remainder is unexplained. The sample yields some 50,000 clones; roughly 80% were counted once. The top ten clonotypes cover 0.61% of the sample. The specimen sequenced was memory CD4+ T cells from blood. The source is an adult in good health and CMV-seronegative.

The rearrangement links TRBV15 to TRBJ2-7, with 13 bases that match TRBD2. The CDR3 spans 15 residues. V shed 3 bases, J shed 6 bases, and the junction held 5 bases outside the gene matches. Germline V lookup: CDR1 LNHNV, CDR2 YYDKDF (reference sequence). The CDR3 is CATSRGGTSGAEQYF. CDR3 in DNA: TGTGCCACCAGCAGGGGGGGGACTAGCGGGGCCGAGCAGTACTTC.

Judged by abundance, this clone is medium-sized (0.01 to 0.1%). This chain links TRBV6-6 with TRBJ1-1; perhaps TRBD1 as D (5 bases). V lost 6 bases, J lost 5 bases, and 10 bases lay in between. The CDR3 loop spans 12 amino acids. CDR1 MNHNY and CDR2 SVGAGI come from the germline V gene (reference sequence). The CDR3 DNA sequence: TGTGCCAGCAGCCCCGGGGCGACTGAAGCTTTCTTT. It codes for CASSPGATEAFF.

This CDR3 reads CASSLAGAGNTIYF. The CDR3 DNA sequence: TGCGCCAGCAGCTTGGCCGGGGCTGGAAACACCATATATTTT. This chain connects TRBV5-1 to TRBJ1-3; no firm D call. The CDR3 extends over 14 amino acids. Looked up from germline, CDR1 is SGHRS and CDR2 is YFSETQ. V was cut by 0 bases and J by 2 bases, with 6 bases left in between.

The CDR3 region is CSAHGTGANYGYTF. The CDR3 DNA sequence: TGCAGCGCCCATGGGACAGGGGCTAACTATGGCTACACCTTC. The chain has TRBV29-1 and TRBJ1-2, with 10 positions matching TRBD1. The germline gives CDR1 SQVTM, CDR2 ANQGSEA. This CDR3 spans 14 amino acids. Trimming removed 7 bases from V and 0 bases from J; junction bases left unmatched: 5.

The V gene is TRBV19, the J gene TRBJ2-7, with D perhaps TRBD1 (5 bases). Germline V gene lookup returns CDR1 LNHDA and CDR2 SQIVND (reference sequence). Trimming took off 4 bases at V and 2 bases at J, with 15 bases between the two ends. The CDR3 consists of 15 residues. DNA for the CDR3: TGTGCCAGTAGTAGTCGGACATCCCCTACCTACGAGCAGTACTTC. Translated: CASSSRTSPTYEQYF. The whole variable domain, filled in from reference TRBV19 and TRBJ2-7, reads DGGITQSPKYLFRKEGQNVTLSCEQNLNHDAMYWYRQDPGQGLRLIYYSQIVNDFQKGDIAEGYSVSREKKESFPLTVTSAQKNPTAFYLCASSSRTSPTYEQYFGPGTRLTVT.

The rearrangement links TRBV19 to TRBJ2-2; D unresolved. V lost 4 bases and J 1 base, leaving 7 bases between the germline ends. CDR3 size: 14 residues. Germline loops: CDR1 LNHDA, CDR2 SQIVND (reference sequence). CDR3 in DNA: TGTGCCAGTAGTACAGACTGGAACACCGGGGAGCTGTTTTTT. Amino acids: CASSTDWNTGELFF.

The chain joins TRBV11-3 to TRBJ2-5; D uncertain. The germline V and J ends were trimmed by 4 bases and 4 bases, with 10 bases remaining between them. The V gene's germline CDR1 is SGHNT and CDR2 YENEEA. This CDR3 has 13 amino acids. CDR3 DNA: TGTGCCAGCAGCTCCTCCATGGGAGAGACCCAGTACTTC. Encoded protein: CASSSSMGETQYF.

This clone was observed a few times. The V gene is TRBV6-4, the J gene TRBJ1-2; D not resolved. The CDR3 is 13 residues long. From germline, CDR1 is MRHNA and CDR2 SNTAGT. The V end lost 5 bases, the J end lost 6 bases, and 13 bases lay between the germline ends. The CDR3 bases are TGTGCCAGCAGTCTTATACCCGGGGATGGCTACACCTTC. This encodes CASSLIPGDGYTF.

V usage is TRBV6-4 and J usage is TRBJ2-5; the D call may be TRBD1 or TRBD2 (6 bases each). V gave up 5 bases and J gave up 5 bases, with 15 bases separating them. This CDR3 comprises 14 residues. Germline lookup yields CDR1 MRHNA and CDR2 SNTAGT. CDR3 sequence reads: CASSSSSGAETQYF. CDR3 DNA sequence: TGTGCCAGCAGTTCTAGTTCGGGGGCGGAGACCCAGTACTTC.

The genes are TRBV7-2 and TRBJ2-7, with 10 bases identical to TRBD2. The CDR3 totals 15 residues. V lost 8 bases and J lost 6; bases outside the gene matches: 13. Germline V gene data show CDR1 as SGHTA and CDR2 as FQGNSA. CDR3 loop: CASAGLVAGGAEQYF. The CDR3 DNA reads TGTGCCAGCGCGGGGCTGGTAGCGGGGGGTGCCGAGCAGTACTTC.

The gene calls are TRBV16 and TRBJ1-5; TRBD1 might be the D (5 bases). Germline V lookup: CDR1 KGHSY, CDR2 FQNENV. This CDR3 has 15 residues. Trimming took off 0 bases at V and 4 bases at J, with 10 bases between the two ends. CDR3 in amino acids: CASSQSWKGNQPQHF. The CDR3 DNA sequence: TGTGCCAGCAGCCAATCTTGGAAGGGGAATCAGCCCCAGCATTTT.

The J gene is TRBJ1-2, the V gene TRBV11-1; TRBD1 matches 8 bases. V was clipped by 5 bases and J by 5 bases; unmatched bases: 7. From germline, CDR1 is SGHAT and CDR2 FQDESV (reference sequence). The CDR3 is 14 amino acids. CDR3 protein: CASSPRGLSYGYTF. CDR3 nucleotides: TGTGCCAGCAGCCCCAGGGGGCTGTCATATGGCTACACCTTC.

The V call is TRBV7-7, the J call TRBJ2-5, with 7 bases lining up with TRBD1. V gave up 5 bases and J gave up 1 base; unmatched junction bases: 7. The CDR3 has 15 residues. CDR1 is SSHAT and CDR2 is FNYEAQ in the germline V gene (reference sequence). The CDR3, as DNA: TGTGCCAGCAGCCCAGTGGGGGACAGCCAAGAGACCCAGTACTTC. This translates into CASSPVGDSQETQYF.

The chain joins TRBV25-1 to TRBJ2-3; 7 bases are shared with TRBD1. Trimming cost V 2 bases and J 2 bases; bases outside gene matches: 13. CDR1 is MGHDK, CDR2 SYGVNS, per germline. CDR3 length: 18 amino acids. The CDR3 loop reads CASSEGAYRGSNTDTQYF. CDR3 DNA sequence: TGTGCCAGCAGTGAAGGGGCATACAGGGGCTCTAACACAGATACGCAGTATTTT.

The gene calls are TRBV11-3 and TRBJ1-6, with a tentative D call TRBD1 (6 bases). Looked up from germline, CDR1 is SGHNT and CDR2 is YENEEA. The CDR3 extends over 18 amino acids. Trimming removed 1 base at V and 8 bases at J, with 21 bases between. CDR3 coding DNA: TGTGCCAGCAGCTTAGGCTCTTTTAAGGACAGAACAGATTCACCCCTCCACTTT. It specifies CASSLGSFKDRTDSPLHF.

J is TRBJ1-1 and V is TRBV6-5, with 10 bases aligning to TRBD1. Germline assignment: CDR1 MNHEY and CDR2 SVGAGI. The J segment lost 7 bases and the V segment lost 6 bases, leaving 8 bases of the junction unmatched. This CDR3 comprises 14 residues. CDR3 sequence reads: CASRESGTGVEAFF. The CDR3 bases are TGTGCCAGCAGAGAATCCGGGACAGGGGTTGAAGCTTTCTTT.

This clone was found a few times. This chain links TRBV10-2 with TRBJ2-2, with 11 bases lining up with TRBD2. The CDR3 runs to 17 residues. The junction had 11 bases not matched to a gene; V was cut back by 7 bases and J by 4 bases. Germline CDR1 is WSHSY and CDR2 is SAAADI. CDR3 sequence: CASTVLAGEHSTGELFF. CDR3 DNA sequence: TGCGCCAGCACCGTACTAGCGGGGGAACACTCCACCGGGGAGCTGTTTTTT.